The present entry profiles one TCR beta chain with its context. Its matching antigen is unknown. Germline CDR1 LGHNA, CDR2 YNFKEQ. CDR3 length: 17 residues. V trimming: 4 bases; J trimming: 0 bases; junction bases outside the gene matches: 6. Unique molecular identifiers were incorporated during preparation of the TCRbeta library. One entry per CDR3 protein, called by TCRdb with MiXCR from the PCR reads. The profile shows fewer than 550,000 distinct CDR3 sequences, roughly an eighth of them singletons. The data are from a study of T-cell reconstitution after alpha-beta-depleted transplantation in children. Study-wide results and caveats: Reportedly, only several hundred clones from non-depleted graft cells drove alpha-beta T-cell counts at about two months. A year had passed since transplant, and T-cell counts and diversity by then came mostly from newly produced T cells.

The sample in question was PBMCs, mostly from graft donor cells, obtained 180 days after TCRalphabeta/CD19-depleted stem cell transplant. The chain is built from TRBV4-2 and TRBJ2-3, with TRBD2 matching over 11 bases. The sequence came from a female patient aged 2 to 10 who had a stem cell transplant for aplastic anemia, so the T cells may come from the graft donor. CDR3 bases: TGTGCCAGCAGCCCCAGGACTAGCGGGTCTAGCACAGATACGCAGTATTTT. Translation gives CASSPRTSGSSTDTQYF.